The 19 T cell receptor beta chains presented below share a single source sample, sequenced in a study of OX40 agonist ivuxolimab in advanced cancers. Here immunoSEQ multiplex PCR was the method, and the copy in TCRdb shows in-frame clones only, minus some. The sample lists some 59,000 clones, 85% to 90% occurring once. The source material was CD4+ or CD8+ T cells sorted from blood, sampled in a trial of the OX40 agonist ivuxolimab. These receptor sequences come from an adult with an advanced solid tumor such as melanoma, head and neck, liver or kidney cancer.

CDR3 nucleotides: TGTGCCAGCAGCTTTGAACCGGGACAGGGCTACAATGAGCAGTTCTTC. The encoded protein is CASSFEPGQGYNEQFF. The gene calls are TRBV7-8 and TRBJ2-1, with 9 nucleotides matching TRBD1. V trimming: 3 bases; J trimming: 3 bases; junction bases outside the gene matches: 6. The germline gives CDR1 SGHVS, CDR2 FQNEAQ. The CDR3 extends over 16 amino acids.

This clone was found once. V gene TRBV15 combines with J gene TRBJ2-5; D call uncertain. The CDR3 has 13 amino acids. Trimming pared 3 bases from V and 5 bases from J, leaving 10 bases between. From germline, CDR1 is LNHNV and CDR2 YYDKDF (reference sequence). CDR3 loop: CATSRSLGETQYF. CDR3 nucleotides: TGTGCCACCAGCAGGAGCCTAGGGGAGACCCAGTACTTC. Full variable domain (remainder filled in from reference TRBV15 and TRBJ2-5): DAMVIQNPRYQVTQFGKPVTLSCSQTLNHNVMYWYQQKSSQAPKLLFHYYDKDFNNEADTPDNFQSRRPNTSFCFLDIRSPGLGDTAMYLCATSRSLGETQYFGPGTRLLVL.

DNA of the CDR3: TGTGCCAGCAGTTTATGGCCCGGATCGAACACCGGGGAGCTGTTTTTT. It translates to CASSLWPGSNTGELFF. The V call is TRBV28, the J call TRBJ2-2; D is unresolved. CDR1 is MDHEN and CDR2 is SYDVKM in the germline V gene. V was trimmed by 0 bases and J by 0 bases, leaving 8 bases between them. The CDR3 has 16 amino acids.

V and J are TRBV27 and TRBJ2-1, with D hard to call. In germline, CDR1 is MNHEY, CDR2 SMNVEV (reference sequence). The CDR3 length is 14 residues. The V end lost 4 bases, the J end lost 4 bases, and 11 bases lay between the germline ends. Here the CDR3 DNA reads TGTGCCAGCAGTTCCCTTCAGATATACAATGAGCAGTTCTTC. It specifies CASSSLQIYNEQFF.

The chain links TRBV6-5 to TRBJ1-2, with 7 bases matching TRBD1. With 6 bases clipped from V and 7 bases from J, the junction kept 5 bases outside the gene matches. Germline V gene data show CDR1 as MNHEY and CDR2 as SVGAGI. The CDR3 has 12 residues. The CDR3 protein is CASSLRGAGYTF. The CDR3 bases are TGTGCCAGCAGCCTCAGGGGGGCTGGCTACACCTTC.

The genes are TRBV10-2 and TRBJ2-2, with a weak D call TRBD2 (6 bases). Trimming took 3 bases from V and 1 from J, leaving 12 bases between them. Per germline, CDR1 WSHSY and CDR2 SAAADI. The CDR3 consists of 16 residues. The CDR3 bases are TGCGCCAGCAGTGATCGCGGAGGGAAGAACACCGGGGAGCTGTTTTTT. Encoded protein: CASSDRGGKNTGELFF.

CDR3 sequence reads: CASSLRLSGGIYNEQFF. The DNA of the CDR3 is TGTGCCAGTAGTCTCCGACTGAGCGGGGGTATCTACAATGAGCAGTTCTTC. The chain carries TRBV19 and TRBJ2-1; 8 bases are shared with TRBD2. V lost 5 bases to trimming and J lost 3 bases; unmatched junction nucleotides: 12. The CDR3 extends over 17 amino acids. Germline CDR1 LNHDA, CDR2 SQIVND (reference sequence).

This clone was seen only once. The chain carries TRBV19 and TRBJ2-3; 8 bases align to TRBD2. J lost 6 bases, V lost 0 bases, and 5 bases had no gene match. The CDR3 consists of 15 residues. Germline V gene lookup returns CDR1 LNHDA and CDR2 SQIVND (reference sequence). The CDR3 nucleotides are TGTGCCAGTAGTATAGACAACGGGAGGGTCGATACGCAGTATTTT. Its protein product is CASSIDNGRVDTQYF.

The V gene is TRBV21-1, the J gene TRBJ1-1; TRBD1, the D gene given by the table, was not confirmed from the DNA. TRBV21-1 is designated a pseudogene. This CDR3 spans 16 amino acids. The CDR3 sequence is CASSEQQLTLNTEAFF. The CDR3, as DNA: TGTGCCAGCAGCGAACAACAGCTAACTTTGAACACTGAAGCTTTCTTT.

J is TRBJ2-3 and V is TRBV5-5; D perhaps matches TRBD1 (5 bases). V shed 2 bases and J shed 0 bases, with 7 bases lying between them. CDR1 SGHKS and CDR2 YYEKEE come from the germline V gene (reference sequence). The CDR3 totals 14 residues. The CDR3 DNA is TGTGCCAGCAGCTTAACAGGAAGCACAGATACGCAGTATTTT. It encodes CASSLTGSTDTQYF.

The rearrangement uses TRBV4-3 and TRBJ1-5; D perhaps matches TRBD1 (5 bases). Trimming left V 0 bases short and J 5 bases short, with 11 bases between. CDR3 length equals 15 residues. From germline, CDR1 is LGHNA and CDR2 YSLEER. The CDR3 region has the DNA TGCGCCAGCAGCCAAGACGACAGCCTCTATCAGCCCCAGCATTTT. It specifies CASSQDDSLYQPQHF.

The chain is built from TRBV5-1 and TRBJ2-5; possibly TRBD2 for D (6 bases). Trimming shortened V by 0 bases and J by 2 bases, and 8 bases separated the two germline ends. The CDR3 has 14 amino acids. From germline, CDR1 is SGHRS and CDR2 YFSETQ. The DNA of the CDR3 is TGCGCCAGCAGCTTGGTCGGGGGACAAGAGACCCAGTACTTC. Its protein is CASSLVGGQETQYF.

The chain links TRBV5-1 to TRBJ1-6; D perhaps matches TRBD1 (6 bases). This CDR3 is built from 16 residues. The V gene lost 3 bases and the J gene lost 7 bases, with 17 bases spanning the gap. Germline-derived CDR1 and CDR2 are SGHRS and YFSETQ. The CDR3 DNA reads TGCGCCAGCAGCTCCACGGGGGCGTATGGGAATTCACCCCTCCACTTT. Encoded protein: CASSSTGAYGNSPLHF.

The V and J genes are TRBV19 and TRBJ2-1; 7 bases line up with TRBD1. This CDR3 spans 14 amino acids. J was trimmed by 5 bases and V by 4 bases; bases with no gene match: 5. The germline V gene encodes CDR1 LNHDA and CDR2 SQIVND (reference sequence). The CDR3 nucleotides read TGTGCCAGTAGTACGCAGGGGGAAGACAATGAGCAGTTCTTC. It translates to CASSTQGEDNEQFF.

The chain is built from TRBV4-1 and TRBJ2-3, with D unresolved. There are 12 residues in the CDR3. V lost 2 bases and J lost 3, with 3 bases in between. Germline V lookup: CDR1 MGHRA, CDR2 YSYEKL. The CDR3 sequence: CASSQPTDTQYF. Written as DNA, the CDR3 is TGCGCCAGCAGCCAACCTACAGATACGCAGTATTTT.

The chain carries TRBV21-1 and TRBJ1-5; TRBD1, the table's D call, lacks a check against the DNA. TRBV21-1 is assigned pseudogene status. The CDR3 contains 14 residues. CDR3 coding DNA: TGTGCCAGCAGCAAAGGGGCAGGTAATCAGCCCCAGCATTTT. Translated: CASSKGAGNQPQHF.

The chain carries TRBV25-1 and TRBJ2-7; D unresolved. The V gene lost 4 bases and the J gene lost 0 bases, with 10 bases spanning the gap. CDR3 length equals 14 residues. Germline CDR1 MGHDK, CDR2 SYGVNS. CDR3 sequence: CASSGGRSSYEQYF. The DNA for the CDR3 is TGTGCCAGCAGTGGTGGGCGCAGCTCCTACGAGCAGTACTTC.

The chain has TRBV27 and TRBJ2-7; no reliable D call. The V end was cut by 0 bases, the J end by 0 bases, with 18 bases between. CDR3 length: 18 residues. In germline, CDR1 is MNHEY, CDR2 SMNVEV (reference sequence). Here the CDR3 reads CASSLSSGETASSYEQYF. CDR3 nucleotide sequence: TGTGCCAGCAGTTTATCATCCGGAGAGACCGCCTCCTCCTACGAGCAGTACTTC.

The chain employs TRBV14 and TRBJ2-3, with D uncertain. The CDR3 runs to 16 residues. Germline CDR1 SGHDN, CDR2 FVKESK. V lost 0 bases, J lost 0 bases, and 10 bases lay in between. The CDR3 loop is CASSQEGSASTDTQYF. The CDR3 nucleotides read TGTGCCAGCAGCCAAGAGGGGTCAGCTAGCACAGATACGCAGTATTTT.